These T cell receptor beta chains were read from a single sample in a study of regulatory T cells in long-lasting Graves disease. TCRdb itself ran the multiplex PCR reads through MiXCR, one entry per CDR3 protein. The sample lists more than 300,000 distinct CDR3 sequences, roughly a fifth occurring once. The source was peripheral blood mononuclear cells (PBMCs), collected when the disease was refractory, from a patient treated with antithyroid drugs. The receptors were gathered from a female donor with Graves disease. Both conserved end residues are part of each CDR3. Fields, in order: V gene, D gene, CDR3 protein. A D gene is named only where the DNA matches it firmly.

TRBV27	.	CASRPTGSPGELFF
TRBV7-9	.	CASRPRDLGNTIYF
TRBV28	.	CASSLGTGGNTEAFF
TRBV5-1	.	CASSPGGVRLEETQYF
TRBV10-2	.	CASIGPLSYEQYF
TRBV12-3/TRBV12-4	.	CASSLDTAGFSNQPQHF
TRBV12-3/TRBV12-4	TRBD1	CASSPGTGKGYTF
TRBV9	.	CASSVGQVDSPLHF
TRBV5-4	.	CASSSRSAGQETQYF
TRBV28	.	CASRAQGGGEQFF
TRBV18	.	CASSPGTKINTEAFF
TRBV7-2	.	CASSLVRSLAEAFF
TRBV28	TRBD2	CASTPGSSGVGGYEQYF
TRBV30	.	CAWSGWGPTEEYF
TRBV9	.	CASSVDLGSYEQYF
TRBV5-1	.	CASRSGEAETQYF
TRBV6-2/TRBV6-3	TRBD2	CASSALGSGGAYVRETQYF
TRBV3-1	TRBD1	CASSQRGGHGYTF
TRBV29-1	.	CSVEIPTGELFF
TRBV5-5	TRBD1	CASSWGGQDSEKLFF
TRBV19	.	CASSMMFGGNTEAFF
TRBV2	.	CASSEALARGFEQHF
TRBV4-1	.	CASTTGAGTGELFF
TRBV7-7	.	CASSPEIGSTYEQYF
TRBV28	.	CASSLPRPQPQHF
TRBV10-3	.	CATNGGRTDTQYF
TRBV19	.	CASSIKSRGLKILNSPFHF
TRBV7-9	TRBD1	CASSPPTGRRNSPLHF
TRBV6-9	.	CASSYSAPDTQYF
TRBV12-3/TRBV12-4	TRBD1	CASSAWDRGNIQYF
TRBV12-3/TRBV12-4	.	CASSLIGRYRRPYSNQPQHF
TRBV30	TRBD1	CAWSVADRGTSYEQYF
TRBV27	.	CASSFGYKGRHNEQFF
TRBV7-2	.	CASSLIRGTGTEAFF
TRBV20-1	.	CSASPGAYEQYF
TRBV2	.	CASRGDGNQPQHF
TRBV20-1	.	CSASRLFGGHSNQPQHF
TRBV28	TRBD2	CASTQGGLAGRGAYEQYF
TRBV5-1	.	CASSLAGTATGELFF
TRBV27	TRBD1	CASSLLGQGTGANVLTF
TRBV7-9	.	CASSLSSGNTIYF
TRBV30	.	CAWSRTYSNQPQHF
TRBV29-1	.	CSASSSLYGYTF
TRBV2	.	CASIPEHNSPLHF
TRBV5-1	TRBD1	CASSFGAGGNYGYTF
TRBV6-7	.	CASRLGDRIKETQYF
TRBV2	.	CASSEVDYGETQYF
TRBV13	.	CASSLYLGGDKNIQYF
TRBV12-3/TRBV12-4	TRBD1	CASSPDRGRETQYF
TRBV25-1	.	CASSESAVTSNYGYTF
TRBV5-1	.	CASSWDTRSTGELFF
TRBV11-2	.	CASSGFRAGANVLTF
TRBV7-2	.	CASSLNRAGVNEKLFF
TRBV24-1	.	CATSDFRNSGYTF
TRBV5-1	.	CASSFPGADDYGYTF
TRBV29-1	.	CSVGKRMNTEAFF